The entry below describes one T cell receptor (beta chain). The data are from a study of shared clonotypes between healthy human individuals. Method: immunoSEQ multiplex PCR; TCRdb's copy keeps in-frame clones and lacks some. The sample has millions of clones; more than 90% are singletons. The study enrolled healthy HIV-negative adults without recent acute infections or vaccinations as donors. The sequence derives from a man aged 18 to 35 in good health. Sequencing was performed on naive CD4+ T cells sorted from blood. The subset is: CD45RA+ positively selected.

The CDR3 nucleotides read TGCGCCAGCAGCTCACCAAAAGACCGGGGGTATGGCTACACCTTC. Its translation: CASSSPKDRGYGYTF. V and J are TRBV4-1 and TRBJ1-2; the D gene is possibly TRBD1 (5 bases). CDR3 length equals 15 residues. The germline V and J ends were trimmed by 5 bases and 5 bases, with 18 bases remaining between them. The V gene's germline CDR1 is MGHRA and CDR2 YSYEKL.